The 12 T cell receptor beta chains given below trace back to one sample, sequenced in a study of blood T cell repertoires in COVID-19. Clones were sequenced by immunoSEQ multiplex PCR, and TCRdb holds only the in-frame ones, with some missing. Here the sample spans over 250,000 clones, approximately 88% being singletons. The sequenced sample consisted of peripheral blood. The receptors originated from a woman aged 65 to 85 with COVID-19, enrolled during active disease.

The rearrangement uses TRBV6-5 and TRBJ1-2, with D unresolved. Germline CDR1 is MNHEY and CDR2 is SVGAGI. V lost 0 bases and J 1 base, leaving 9 bases between the germline ends. CDR3 length equals 15 residues. The CDR3 reads CASSYSADNNYGYTF. The CDR3 bases are TGTGCCAGCAGTTACTCGGCAGACAATAACTATGGCTACACCTTC.

The chain joins TRBV7-9 to TRBJ2-7; 9 nucleotides line up with TRBD1. The CDR3 has 16 residues. The V gene's germline CDR1 is SEHNR and CDR2 FQNEAQ (reference sequence). The ends lost 1 base at V and 4 bases at J; junction bases unmatched: 8. In nucleotides, the CDR3 is TGTGCCAGCAGCTTAGTACTCGGGACAGGGCAGTACGAGCAGTACTTC. Residues: CASSLVLGTGQYEQYF.

CDR3: CASSQEIHHSITGELFF. The CDR3 nucleotides are TGTGCCAGCAGCCAAGAGATCCACCACTCTATCACCGGGGAGCTGTTTTTT. The rearrangement uses TRBV14 and TRBJ2-2; D uncertain. Germline assignment: CDR1 SGHDN and CDR2 FVKESK. The CDR3 is 17 residues long. Trimming cost V 0 bases and J 4 bases, with 15 bases left between them.

The chain is built from TRBV10-2 and TRBJ1-3, with D possibly matching TRBD1 (5 bases). V was clipped by 8 bases and J by 2 bases, with 10 bases between them. From germline, CDR1 is WSHSY and CDR2 SAAADI. The CDR3 runs 13 residues. CDR3 DNA: TGCGCCAGCGGGCAGGGAACTGGAAACACCATATATTTT. Its translation: CASGQGTGNTIYF.

Written as DNA, the CDR3 is TGTGCCAGCAGCTCCCTCCGCGCAGGGACTCGAGAGACCCAGTACTTC. This sequence encodes CASSSLRAGTRETQYF. The chain is built from TRBV5-6 and TRBJ2-5, with D perhaps matching TRBD2 (6 bases). The germline V and J ends were trimmed by 3 bases and 4 bases, with 19 bases remaining between them. The CDR3 has 16 amino acids. Germline lookup yields CDR1 SGHDT and CDR2 YYEEEE.

The chain recombines TRBV5-1 with TRBJ2-5, with TRBD1 matching over 7 bases. This CDR3 contains 15 residues. Germline assignment: CDR1 SGHRS and CDR2 YFSETQ. V was pared by 0 bases and J by 6 bases, with 8 bases of the junction left unmatched. The CDR3 DNA follows: TGCGCCAGCAGCTTGGATCAGGGGGTACAGAAGACCCAGTACTTC. Translated: CASSLDQGVQKTQYF. Using reference TRBV5-1 and TRBJ2-5 for the parts outside the CDR3, the full variable domain is KAGVTQTPRYLIKTRGQQVTLSCSPISGHRSVSWYQQTPGQGLQFLFEYFSETQRNKGNFPGRFSGRQFSNSRSEMNVSTLELGDSALYLCASSLDQGVQKTQYFGPGTRLLVL.

This chain connects TRBV3-1 (or the pseudogene TRBV3-2) to TRBJ1-6, with D perhaps TRBD1 (5 bases). The germline gives CDR1 LGHDT, CDR2 YNNKEL (reference sequence). V gave up 4 bases and J gave up 7 bases, with 14 bases separating them. The CDR3 sequence is 15 residues long. DNA of the CDR3: TGTGCCAGCAGCCCCCGGCGGGGGGAGAATTCACCCCTCCACTTT. It is translated as CASSPRRGENSPLHF.

The chain links TRBV30 to TRBJ2-6; 7 bases agree with TRBD1. This CDR3 contains 13 residues. CDR1 and CDR2 (germline): GTSNPN, SVGIG (reference sequence). The V gene end was trimmed by 2 bases and the J gene end by 9 bases; junction bases not matched to a gene: 4. CDR3 loop: CAWSSRTGNVLTF. The CDR3 DNA is TGTGCCTGGAGTTCACGGACAGGCAACGTCCTGACTTTC.

The gene calls are TRBV14 and TRBJ2-7, with 9 bases aligning to TRBD1. The V gene's germline CDR1 is SGHDN and CDR2 FVKESK. V lost 0 bases and J lost 3; bases outside the gene matches: 6. This CDR3 is 16 amino acids long. CDR3 bases: TGTGCCAGCAGCCAAGATAGGGACAGGGAGCACTACGAGCAGTACTTC. This codes for CASSQDRDREHYEQYF.

The gene calls are TRBV28 and TRBJ2-4; D is unresolved. Trimming left V 2 bases short and J 4 bases short, with 9 bases between. Germline V lookup: CDR1 MDHEN, CDR2 SYDVKM. The CDR3 contains 14 residues. CDR3 loop: CASSLPLQKNIQYF. CDR3 nucleotides: TGTGCCAGCAGTTTACCGCTGCAGAAAAACATTCAGTACTTC.

This chain uses TRBV28 with TRBJ2-7; TRBD2 matches 7 bases. With V trimmed by 1 base and J by 3 bases, 3 bases remained unmatched. CDR1 MDHEN and CDR2 SYDVKM come from the germline V gene. The CDR3 spans 14 residues. The DNA for the CDR3 is TGTGCCAGCAGTTTATCCGGACTAGTCTACGAGCAGTACTTC. This translates into CASSLSGLVYEQYF.

The rearrangement links TRBV27 to TRBJ2-5, with TRBD1 matching 9 bases. Germline V gene lookup returns CDR1 MNHEY and CDR2 SMNVEV (reference sequence). V was pared by 6 bases and J by 1 base, with 3 bases of the junction left unmatched. The CDR3 covers 14 residues. CDR3 nucleotides: TGTGCCAGCAGCCGGGACAGGGCCCAAGAGACCCAGTACTTC. This codes for CASSRDRAQETQYF.